This T cell receptor beta chain was captured in a study of blood T cell repertoires in COVID-19. The data were produced by immunoSEQ multiplex PCR, yet TCRdb's version contains in-frame clones alone and is incomplete. The sample carries more than 100,000 clones, over 65% recorded once. V shed 5 bases and J 7 bases; nucleotides not matched to a gene: 18. The CDR3 has 17 residues. CDR1 is LNHDA, CDR2 SQIVND, per germline (reference sequence). The chain recombines TRBV19 with TRBJ1-2; TRBD1 agrees at 8 bases. Sequenced sample: peripheral blood. The clonotype originates from a human donor in a cohort sampled during active COVID-19. CDR3 DNA: TGTGCCAGTAGTGCCCTCAGGGGGCGCTTTTTTTCCTCTGGCTACACCTTC. Protein sequence: CASSALRGRFFSSGYTF.